This T cell receptor (beta chain) was recorded in a study of identical twins (dated by TCRdb to the mid-2010s). At the level of the whole study: TCR alpha and beta repertoires from monozygotic twins, unrelated adults of various ages and cord blood were deep-sequenced to test whether fetal clonotypes persist. To rule out contamination, the twin experiments were replicated at different times with different library preparation protocols. What the work shows at the level of the full study, not this receptor alone: Abundant cord blood beta clonotypes carried fewer insertions; young adult naive repertoires showed a weaker similar trend, while memory repertoires showed none. Compared with coincidental sharing between unrelated individuals, out-of-frame TCR alpha sequences shared between twins had an excess of sequences with low generation probability. Recombination models systematically underestimated out-of-frame TCR alpha sharing in monozygotic twins but agreed with sharing between unrelated individuals. Invariant T cells such as MAIT and iNKT could partly confound zero-insertion analyses, though diverse VJ usage argued against this for most clonotypes. Because the same donors could not be followed over many years, the conclusions relied on cross-sectional statistical analysis. The excess sharing between twins in beta out-of-frame sequences was weaker because fewer shared sequences reduced the signal-to-noise ratio.

Library prep was done by 5' RACE. Instrument on record: Illumina HiSeq 2000. A universal primer binding site was introduced by template switching, and a unique molecular identifier was present in the final cDNA, enabling accurate counting of TCR cDNA molecules. First-strand cDNA for TCR alpha and beta chains was synthesized from specific primers in the conserved constant-segment region. To control for contamination, every cDNA library carried two barcodes: a SMART-Mk sample barcode plus Illumina barcodes. Two successive PCR steps introduced TruSeq adapter sequences along with Illumina sample barcodes. Sequencing of the TCR alpha and beta cDNA libraries was done on the Illumina HiSeq platform using custom primers. Per the original workflow: Raw reads were processed with MiGEC to extract unique molecular identifiers, and MiXCR was used to determine CDR3 positions. For each individual, recombination models were inferred using an EM algorithm with the repgenHMM and IGoR tools. Shared clonotypes were analyzed with the tcR package in R, and sharing was normalized by the product of cloneset sizes. Out-of-frame nonproductive sequences were analyzed to study raw recombination free of thymic and clonal selection effects. The public reads were reanalyzed by TCRdb: fastp trimming at Q25, MiXCR alignment, in-frame beta chains only. Rows matching on CDR3 protein sequence are summarized as one entry with the most common DNA and genes. TCRdb, not the authors, supplied the V and J calls. The sample table shows approximately 680,000 distinct CDR3 sequences, and just over 7% are seen once. Together, the top ten hold 1.6% of the sample.

Only healthy Caucasian donors were included. Three pairs of female monozygotic twins, all aged roughly 18 to 29 years, were included in the twin cohort. The RNA used for TCR libraries was isolated from peripheral blood mononuclear cells. There are a few counts of this clonotype. Its antigen is currently not known. No per-base quality is available; no much larger clone lies one base away. For this chain, trimming is 4 bases at the V end and 4 bases at the J end, and the number of junction bases without a gene match is 7. CDR1 SEHNR and CDR2 FQNEAQ were looked up in the germline V gene (reference sequence). Including the terminal cysteine and phenylalanine, the CDR3 comprises 15 residues. Only the CDR3 DNA is retained, 45 bases long and in frame from the first base. The same sample was also studied in work on yellow fever vaccine responses in identical twins. Taken from the second paper: The T cell response to vaccination in identical twins was reported by the authors to appear partly convergent and partly personalized. The study precisely tracked vaccine-responding T cell clones in identical twins.

The sequence derives from a woman aged 18-29 years in good health. The specimen was PBMCs. The receptor chain draws on TRBV7-9 and TRBJ2-3, with 8 bases matching TRBD2. For the CDR3, the sequence is CASSSGGARADTQYF. The bases are TGTGCCAGCAGCTCCGGGGGGGCGAGGGCAGATACGCAGTATTTT.